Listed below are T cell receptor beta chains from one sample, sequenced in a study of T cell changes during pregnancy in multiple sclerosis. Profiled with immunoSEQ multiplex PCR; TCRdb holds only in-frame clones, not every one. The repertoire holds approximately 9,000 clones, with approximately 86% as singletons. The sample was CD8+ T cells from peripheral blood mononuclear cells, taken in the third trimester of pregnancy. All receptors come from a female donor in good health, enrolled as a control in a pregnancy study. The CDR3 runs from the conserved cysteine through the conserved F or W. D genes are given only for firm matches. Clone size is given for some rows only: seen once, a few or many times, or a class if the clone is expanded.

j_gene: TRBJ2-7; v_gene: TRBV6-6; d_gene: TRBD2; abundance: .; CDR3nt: TGTGCCAGCAGTTCCAGCGGGGAAGGGGCCGAGCAGTACTTC; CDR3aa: CASSSSGEGAEQYF
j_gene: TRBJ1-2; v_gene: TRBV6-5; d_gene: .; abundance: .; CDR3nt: TGTGCCAGCAGTCCCAGGGGAAGGGTGGGAGGCTACACCTTC; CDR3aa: CASSPRGRVGGYTF
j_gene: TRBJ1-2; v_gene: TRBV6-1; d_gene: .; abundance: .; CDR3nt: TGTGCCAGCAGTGAAGAGGAAGGGGTCTTCCGCTACACCTTC; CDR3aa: CASSEEEGVFRYTF
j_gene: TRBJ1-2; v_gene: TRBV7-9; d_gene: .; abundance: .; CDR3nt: TGTGCCAGCAGCTCGAACCCCTCGACTCCCCTCTATGGCTACACCTTC; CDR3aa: CASSSNPSTPLYGYTF
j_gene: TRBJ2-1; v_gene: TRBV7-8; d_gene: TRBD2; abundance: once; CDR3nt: TGTGCCAGCAGCTTCAGACTAGCGGGAGAGCTTCTCAATGAGCAGTTCTTC; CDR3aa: CASSFRLAGELLNEQFF
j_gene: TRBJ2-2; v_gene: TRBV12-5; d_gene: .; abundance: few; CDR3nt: TGTGCTAGTTACAGAGCCGGCGGGGAGCTGTTTTTT; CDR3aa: CASYRAGGELFF
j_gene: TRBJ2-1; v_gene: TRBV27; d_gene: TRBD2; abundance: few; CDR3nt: TGTGCCAGCATCGCTAGCGGGAGCAATGAGCAGTTCTTC; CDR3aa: CASIASGSNEQFF
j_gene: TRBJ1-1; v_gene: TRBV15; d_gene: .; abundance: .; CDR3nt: TGTGCCACCAGCAGAGATCGGGGTTCTCGAGCGGAGATCTTT; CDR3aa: CATSRDRGSRAEIF
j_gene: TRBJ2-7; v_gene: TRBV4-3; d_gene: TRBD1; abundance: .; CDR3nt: TGCGCCAGCAGCCAAGCCCTCCCCGGACAGGGGGCTATAAGTTACGAGCAGTACTTC; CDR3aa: CASSQALPGQGAISYEQYF
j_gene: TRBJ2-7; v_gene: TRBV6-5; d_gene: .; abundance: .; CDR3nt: TGTGCCAGCAGTTACTCGGATGGTGGGCCCTACGAGCAGTACTTC; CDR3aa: CASSYSDGGPYEQYF
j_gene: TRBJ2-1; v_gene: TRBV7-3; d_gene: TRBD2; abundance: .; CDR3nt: TGTGCCAGCAGCGTTACTAGCGGGAGCTCCTACAATGAGCAGTTCTTC; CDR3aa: CASSVTSGSSYNEQFF
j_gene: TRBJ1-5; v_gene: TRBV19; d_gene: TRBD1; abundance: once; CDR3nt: TGTGCCAGTAGTCCCGGGACAGGGGGCAATCAGCCCCAGCATTTT; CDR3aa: CASSPGTGGNQPQHF
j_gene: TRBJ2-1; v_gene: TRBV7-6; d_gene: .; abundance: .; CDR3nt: TGTGCCAGCAGCTTAGCTCGGACTCTCTCAAGCTCCTACAATGAGCAGTTCTTC; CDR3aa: CASSLARTLSSSYNEQFF
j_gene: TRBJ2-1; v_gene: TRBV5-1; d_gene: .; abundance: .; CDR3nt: TGCGCCAGCACCACTTACAGGAGCTCCTACAATGAGCAGTTCTTC; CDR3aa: CASTTYRSSYNEQFF
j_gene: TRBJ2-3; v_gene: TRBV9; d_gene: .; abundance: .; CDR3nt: TGTGCCAGCAGAGATGGGAGAACAGATACGCAGTATTTT; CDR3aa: CASRDGRTDTQYF
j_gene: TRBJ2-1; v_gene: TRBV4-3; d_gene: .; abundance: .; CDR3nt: TGCGCCAGCAGCCCGACAGTGGCGTCCTACAATGAGCAGTTCTTC; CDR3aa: CASSPTVASYNEQFF
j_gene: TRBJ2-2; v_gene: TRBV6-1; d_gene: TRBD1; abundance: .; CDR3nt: TGTGCCAGCAGTGAAGGGTCAGGGGGCACCGGGGAGCTGTTTTTT; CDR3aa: CASSEGSGGTGELFF
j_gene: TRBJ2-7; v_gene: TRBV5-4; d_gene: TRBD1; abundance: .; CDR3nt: TGTGCCAGCAGCTTAGGACAGGGGGCAGGATTGTACGAGCAGTACTTC; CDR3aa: CASSLGQGAGLYEQYF
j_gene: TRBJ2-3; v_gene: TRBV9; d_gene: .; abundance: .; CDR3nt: TGTGCCAGCAGCGTAGATAATCCAGATACGCAGTATTTT; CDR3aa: CASSVDNPDTQYF
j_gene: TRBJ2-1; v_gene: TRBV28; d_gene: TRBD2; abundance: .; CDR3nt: TGTGCCAGCAGTTTATTGGTACTAGCGGGAGACAATGAGCAGTTCTTC; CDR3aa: CASSLLVLAGDNEQFF
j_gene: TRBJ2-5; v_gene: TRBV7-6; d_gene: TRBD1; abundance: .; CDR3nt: TGTGCCAGCAGCAAGGACAGGGAAGGACGAGAGACCCAGTACTTC; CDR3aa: CASSKDREGRETQYF
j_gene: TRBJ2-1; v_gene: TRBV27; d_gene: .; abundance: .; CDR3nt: TGTGCCAGCAGCTTCGCAGGGAATGAGCAGTTCTTC; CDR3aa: CASSFAGNEQFF
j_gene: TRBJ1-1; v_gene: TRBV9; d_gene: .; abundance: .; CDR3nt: TGTGCCAGCAGCGTAAGGGGTACTGAAGCTTTCTTT; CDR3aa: CASSVRGTEAFF
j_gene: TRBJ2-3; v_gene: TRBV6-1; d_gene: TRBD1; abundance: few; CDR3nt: TGTGCCAGCAGTGAGCCACAGGGGATTTATTCCACAGATACGCAGTATTTT; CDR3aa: CASSEPQGIYSTDTQYF
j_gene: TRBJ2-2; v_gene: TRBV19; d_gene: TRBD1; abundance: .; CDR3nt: TGTGCCAGTAGGCAAACAGGGGGCGCAAATATGGGGGAGCTGTTTTTT; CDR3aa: CASRQTGGANMGELFF
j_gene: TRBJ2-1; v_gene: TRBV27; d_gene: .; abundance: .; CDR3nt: TGTGCCAGCAGCGTCGGGTTTAGCTCCTACAATGAGCAGTTCTTC; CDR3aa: CASSVGFSSYNEQFF
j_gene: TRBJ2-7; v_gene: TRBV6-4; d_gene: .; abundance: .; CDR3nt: TGTGCCAGCAGTGACTCAGTAGAGGGAGGCGAGCAGTACTTC; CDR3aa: CASSDSVEGGEQYF
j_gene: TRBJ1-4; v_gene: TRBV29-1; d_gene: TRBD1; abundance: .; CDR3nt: TGCAGCGTTAACACAGGGGAGGCTGAAAAACTGTTTTTT; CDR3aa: CSVNTGEAEKLFF
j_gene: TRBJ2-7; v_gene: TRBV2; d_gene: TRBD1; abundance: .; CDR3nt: TGTGCCAGCAGAACCATTCCTCCGGGACAGGGCTCCTACGAGCAGTACTTC; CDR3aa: CASRTIPPGQGSYEQYF
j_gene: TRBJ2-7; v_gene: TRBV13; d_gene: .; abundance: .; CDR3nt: TGCGCCAGCAGCCAGGGGCTGACGAACGAGCAGTACTTC; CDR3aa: CASSQGLTNEQYF
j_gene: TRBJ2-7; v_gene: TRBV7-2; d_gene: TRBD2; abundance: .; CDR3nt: TGTGCCAGCAGCCTAGGACTAGCGGGAGGATTAACCTACGAGCAGTACTTC; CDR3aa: CASSLGLAGGLTYEQYF
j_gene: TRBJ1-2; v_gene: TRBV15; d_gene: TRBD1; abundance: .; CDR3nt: TGTGCCACCAGCAGAGATCTGGACAGGTTCTATGGCTACACCTTC; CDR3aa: CATSRDLDRFYGYTF